Presented here are 26 T cell receptor beta chains from one specimen sequenced in a study of Ad26.COV2.S vaccination and SARS-CoV-2 variants. Stated treatment: some 19 received Ad26.COV2.S at low or high dose, single or two shots; 5 received placebo; per-sample allocation not given. Samples analyzed were those drawn on day 63 after the first vaccine or placebo injection. TCRdb's table, derived via immunoSEQ multiplex PCR, lists solely in-frame clones and lacks some. This table has a few hundred thousand clones, approximately 92% appearing once. Sequenced here: peripheral blood, sampled in a trial of Ad26.COV2.S vaccine versus placebo. Every receptor here comes from a person aged 18-65 years who received the Ad26.COV2.S COVID-19 vaccine or a placebo.

The rearrangement uses TRBV28 and TRBJ1-5; no firm D call. The length of the CDR3 is 15 residues. From germline, CDR1 is MDHEN and CDR2 SYDVKM. Deletions cut 0 bases from V and 1 base from J, with 7 bases between. CDR3: CASSLWGSSNQPQHF. DNA for the CDR3: TGTGCCAGCAGTTTATGGGGATCAAGCAATCAGCCCCAGCATTTT.

The chain carries TRBV27 and TRBJ2-7; the D gene is possibly TRBD2 (5 bases). CDR1 and CDR2 from the germline V gene are MNHEY and SMNVEV (reference sequence). This CDR3 has 14 amino acids. Trimming pared 4 bases from V and 2 bases from J, leaving 12 bases between. The CDR3 nucleotides are TGTGCCAGCAGTTGGGGTGGAGGTCCCTACGAGCAGTACTTC. It yields the protein CASSWGGGPYEQYF.

The chain combines TRBV19 with TRBJ1-2; D is perhaps TRBD1 (5 bases). The V end was cut by 11 bases, the J end by 6 bases, with 13 bases between. Germline V gene lookup returns CDR1 LNHDA and CDR2 SQIVND (reference sequence). This CDR3 contains 11 residues. The CDR3 region is CAGGGPNGYTF. The CDR3 DNA sequence: TGTGCCGGGGGAGGGCCTAATGGCTACACCTTC.

The chain is built from TRBV7-9 and TRBJ1-5; 7 bases align to TRBD1. J was trimmed by 1 base and V by 5 bases; bases with no gene match: 11. The CDR3 runs to 17 residues. The V gene's germline CDR1 is SEHNR and CDR2 FQNEAQ (reference sequence). CDR3 bases: TGTGCCAGCAGCCTCGGACAGGCACCGCTAAGCAATCAGCCCCAGCATTTT. Its translation is CASSLGQAPLSNQPQHF.

This chain uses TRBV7-2 with TRBJ1-6, with 10 positions matching TRBD1. The V and J ends lost 4 bases and 2 bases, in that order; junction bases with no gene match: 2. The CDR3 is made up of 16 amino acids. The germline V gene encodes CDR1 SGHTA and CDR2 FQGNSA. The CDR3 DNA reads TGTGCCAGCAGCTCGGGACAGGGGACCTATAATTCACCCCTCCACTTT. Protein product: CASSSGQGTYNSPLHF.

This chain uses TRBV7-9 with TRBJ2-6; 8 bases are shared with TRBD1. The length of the CDR3 is 19 residues. The J segment lost 0 bases and the V segment lost 3 bases, leaving 10 bases of the junction unmatched. Per germline, CDR1 SEHNR and CDR2 FQNEAQ (reference sequence). Here the CDR3 reads CASSLGDRFGSSGANVLTF. Here the CDR3 DNA reads TGTGCCAGCAGCTTGGGGGACAGGTTTGGATCCTCTGGGGCCAACGTCCTGACTTTC.

This clone was found many times. The chain couples TRBV6-5 to TRBJ2-1; 11 positions match TRBD1. The V segment lost 6 bases and the J segment 6 bases; nucleotides outside the gene matches: 4. The length of the CDR3 is 14 residues. Germline values: CDR1 MNHEY, CDR2 SVGAGI. This CDR3 reads CASRGQGATNEQFF. The CDR3 nucleotides read TGTGCCAGCAGAGGACAGGGGGCCACCAATGAGCAGTTCTTC.

This chain uses TRBV6-5 with TRBJ1-6; 7 nucleotides align to TRBD1. V shed 5 bases, J shed 12 bases, and the junction held 10 bases outside the gene matches. The germline V gene encodes CDR1 MNHEY and CDR2 SVGAGI. The CDR3 is 14 residues long. CDR3 in amino acids: CASSPDREWRPLHF. DNA for the CDR3: TGTGCCAGCAGTCCCGACAGGGAATGGAGACCCCTCCACTTT.

J is TRBJ1-2 and V is TRBV14; 11 bases match TRBD1. Germline-derived CDR1 and CDR2 are SGHDN and FVKESK. The CDR3 has 16 amino acids. V shed 2 bases, J shed 4 bases, and the junction held 6 bases outside the gene matches. The CDR3 sequence is CASSQWTGGAGYGYTF. DNA for the CDR3: TGTGCCAGCAGCCAATGGACAGGGGGCGCGGGCTATGGCTACACCTTC.

The chain combines TRBV15 with TRBJ1-5, with a weak D call TRBD1 (6 bases). V gave up 4 bases and J gave up 9 bases, with 13 bases separating them. Germline V CDR1 and CDR2: LNHNV, YYDKDF (reference sequence). The length of the CDR3 is 13 residues. The CDR3 DNA sequence: TGTGCCACCAGCAATGGACAGTCACGGCCCCAGCATTTT. Residues: CATSNGQSRPQHF.

The rearrangement uses TRBV27 and TRBJ2-7; 9 bases are a match to TRBD1. Germline trimming cut 6 bases from V and 1 base from J; bases unmatched to any gene: 7. CDR1 is MNHEY and CDR2 is SMNVEV in the germline V gene (reference sequence). This CDR3 is built from 15 residues. CDR3: CASSFGTGISYEQYF. In DNA form, the CDR3 reads TGTGCCAGCAGCTTCGGGACAGGGATTTCCTACGAGCAGTACTTC.

V and J are TRBV10-2 and TRBJ2-3; TRBD2 aligns across 8 bases. This CDR3 has 14 amino acids. V lost 5 bases to trimming and J lost 6 bases; unmatched junction nucleotides: 7. CDR1 is WSHSY, CDR2 SAAADI, per germline. This chain's CDR3 is CASSPAGGRDTQYF. For the CDR3, the DNA is TGCGCCAGCAGTCCGGCGGGGGGTAGGGATACGCAGTATTTT.

The rearrangement links TRBV3-1 (or the pseudogene TRBV3-2) to TRBJ2-3; 7 positions agree with TRBD2. V gave up 0 bases and J gave up 0 bases; unmatched junction bases: 6. Per germline, CDR1 LGHDT and CDR2 YNNKEL (reference sequence). This CDR3 is 17 amino acids long. The CDR3: CASSQEPLAASTDTQYF. The CDR3 DNA follows: TGTGCCAGCAGCCAAGAACCCCTAGCGGCTAGCACAGATACGCAGTATTTT.

This chain links TRBV9 with TRBJ1-2; D possibly corresponds to TRBD1 (6 bases). In germline, CDR1 is SGDLS, CDR2 YYNGEE. CDR3 length: 14 amino acids. Trimming took off 4 bases at V and 5 bases at J, with 15 bases between the two ends. The CDR3 DNA is TGTGCCAGCAGCCTCACCGGGACACCATATGGCTACACCTTC. Amino acids: CASSLTGTPYGYTF.

This clone was picked up one time. The chain couples TRBV5-1 to TRBJ2-3; 9 bases match TRBD2. Germline assignment: CDR1 SGHRS and CDR2 YFSETQ. V was clipped by 0 bases and J by 1 base; unmatched bases: 3. The CDR3 runs 16 residues. The CDR3 sequence is CASSLEAGGRTDTQYF. The CDR3 bases are TGCGCCAGCAGCTTGGAAGCGGGGGGACGCACAGATACGCAGTATTTT.

Points on this clone: Different DNA sequences within this sample yield the same CDR3. The chain carries TRBV30 and TRBJ2-7, with TRBD1 matching 11 bases. This CDR3 has 14 amino acids. Germline V gene data show CDR1 as GTSNPN and CDR2 as SVGIG (reference sequence). J lost 4 bases, V lost 0 bases, and 2 bases had no gene match. CDR3 sequence: CAWSVGTGGYEQYF. CDR3 coding DNA: TGTGCCTGGAGTGTAGGGACAGGGGGGTACGAGCAGTACTTC.

The rearrangement links TRBV7-8 to TRBJ1-2; D is undetermined. This CDR3 contains 12 residues. V gave up 7 bases and J gave up 2 bases, with 8 bases separating them. CDR1 and CDR2 (germline): SGHVS, FQNEAQ. CDR3 DNA sequence: TGTGCCAGCACACACCTCAACTATGGCTACACCTTC. It is translated as CASTHLNYGYTF.

CDR3 region: CASSQGLSSRGELFF. The CDR3 DNA sequence: TGCGCCAGCAGCCAAGGGCTCTCGTCTAGAGGGGAGCTGTTTTTT. The chain has TRBV4-3 and TRBJ2-2; no definite D call. Trimming pared 1 base from V and 8 bases from J, leaving 14 bases between. CDR1 and CDR2 from the germline V gene are LGHNA and YSLEER. CDR3 length equals 15 residues.

Comment on this clone: A read error may account for a junction end that differs from germline. The CDR3 spells CSVELRDRGLAF. CDR3 DNA: TGCAGCGTAGAGTTACGGGACAGGGGCCTCGCCTTC. V and J are TRBV29-1 and TRBJ1-2, with TRBD1 identical over 10 bases. The CDR3 is 12 residues long. Germline V gene sequence: CDR1 SQVTM, CDR2 ANQGSEA. The full variable domain, with the rest looked up from reference TRBV29-1 and TRBJ1-2, is SAVISQKPSRDICQRGTSLTIQCQVDSQVTMMFWYRQQPGQSLTLIATANQGSEATYESGFVIDKFPISRPNLTFSTLTVSNMSPEDSSIYLCSVELRDRGLAFGSGTRLTVV.

This clone was seen once. The chain has TRBV7-8 and TRBJ2-7; D call uncertain. The CDR3 totals 14 residues. V was cut by 1 base and J by 6 bases, with 13 bases left in between. Germline loops: CDR1 SGHVS, CDR2 FQNEAQ. Here the CDR3 reads CASSLVETTVEQYF. The DNA of the CDR3 is TGTGCCAGCAGCTTAGTGGAAACAACAGTCGAGCAGTACTTC.

The rearrangement joins TRBV4-3 to TRBJ1-4, with TRBD1 identical over 8 bases. Germline CDR1 is LGHNA and CDR2 is YSLEER. The CDR3 contains 15 residues. The ends lost 6 bases at V and 12 bases at J; junction bases unmatched: 15. The CDR3 sequence: CASSRIQGASNQLFF. The DNA of the CDR3 is TGCGCCAGCAGTCGAATTCAGGGGGCGTCGAATCAACTGTTTTTT.

The V gene is TRBV11-2, the J gene TRBJ1-6, with TRBD1 identical over 8 bases. The CDR3 covers 14 residues. Trimming at V came to 3 bases and at J to 11 bases, leaving 6 bases not matched to a gene. Germline V CDR1 and CDR2: SGHAT, FQNNGV. CDR3 DNA: TGTGCCAGCAGCTTCGGACAGGGTAGGGCACCCCTCCACTTT. It translates to CASSFGQGRAPLHF.

This clone occurred once. The V gene is TRBV30, the J gene TRBJ2-1; D not certain. Germline CDR1 reads GTSNPN; CDR2 reads SVGIG (reference sequence). V was cut by 2 bases and J by 9 bases, with 14 bases left in between. CDR3 size: 13 residues. The CDR3 DNA reads TGTGCCTGGAGTTTACAGCGCATTGGTGAGCAGTTCTTC. Amino acids: CAWSLQRIGEQFF.

This chain uses TRBV19 with TRBJ2-1, with D maybe TRBD2 (5 bases). CDR1 is LNHDA and CDR2 is SQIVND in the germline V gene (reference sequence). Trimming stripped 4 bases from V and 7 bases from J, with 11 bases between. The CDR3 is made up of 13 amino acids. The CDR3 loop reads CASSTLSGNEQFF. As DNA, the CDR3 is TGTGCCAGTAGTACTCTTTCGGGAAATGAGCAGTTCTTC.

This CDR3 reads CASSQEGRYNEQFF. CDR3 DNA sequence: TGCGCCAGCAGCCAAGAGGGACGCTACAATGAGCAGTTCTTC. This rearrangement joins TRBV4-3 to TRBJ2-1; tentatively, D is TRBD1 or TRBD2 (5 bases each). The CDR3 spans 14 residues. V was shortened by 0 bases and J by 3 bases, with 6 bases between the two germline ends. In germline, CDR1 is LGHNA, CDR2 YSLEER.

The J gene is TRBJ2-5, the V gene TRBV14; D may be TRBD1 (5 bases). The CDR3 is made up of 14 amino acids. Deletions cut 5 bases from V and 5 bases from J, with 15 bases between. The germline CDR1 and CDR2 sequences are SGHDN and FVKESK. The CDR3 loop is CASSGASAGETQYF. CDR3 nucleotides: TGTGCCAGCAGCGGGGCCTCGGCAGGCGAGACCCAGTACTTC.